One and the same sample provided the 26 T cell receptor beta chains below, sequenced in a study of vaccination and CD4 T cells after COVID-19. An Oncomine TCR Beta short-read assay was used to sequence the DNA from cultured CD4+ T cells. Each CDR3 protein is one row after TCRdb ran MiXCR on the PCR reads. Among roughly 9,000 distinct CDR3 sequences, 45% to 55% were seen once, and the ten largest hold 25% to 30%. The treatment here: roughly 10-day PBMC culture with coronavirus spike peptide pools or control peptides (ViraFEST assay). Investigators obtained the unexposed donor's CD4+ T cells before the COVID-19 pandemic (2011-2018). These TCRs are of unknown antigen specificity. Material for sequencing was CD4+ T cells from blood, cultured in vitro. The receptors originated from a human donor in good health.

This clonotype is a singleton in its sample. This rearrangement joins TRBV12-3 or TRBV12-4 to TRBJ2-7; D gene uncertain. This CDR3 is built from 14 residues. V was clipped by 2 bases and J by 1 base, with 9 bases between them. CDR3 sequence reads: CASSLRGTSYEQYF. As DNA, the CDR3 is TGTGCCAGCAGTTTAAGAGGCACTTCCTACGAGCAGTACTTC.

This sequence joins TRBV12-3 or TRBV12-4 and TRBJ2-2; D is possibly TRBD2 (5 bases). CDR3 length: 11 residues. With 6 bases removed from V and 6 bases from J, the gap between germline ends came to 5 bases. The CDR3 spells CASRLAGELFF. In DNA form, the CDR3 reads TGTGCCAGCAGACTAGCCGGGGAGCTGTTTTTT.

This clonotype was counted between two and nine times. This chain links TRBV6-1 with TRBJ1-1; tentative D call: TRBD1 (5 bases). V was clipped by 7 bases and J by 1 base, with 16 bases between them. The CDR3 has 15 residues. Germline CDR1 reads MNHNS; CDR2 reads SASEGT. The CDR3 sequence: CASNPGGTSNTEAFF. The CDR3, as DNA: TGTGCCAGCAATCCTGGGGGAACCTCGAACACTGAAGCTTTCTTT.

This clonotype was observed a handful of times. CDR3 region: CASSYGASAYTF. Written as DNA, the CDR3 is TGTGCCAGCAGTTACGGGGCATCGGCATACACCTTC. The rearrangement links TRBV6-5 to TRBJ1-2; maybe TRBD1 (5 bases). Between the trimmed V and J ends, which lost 2 bases and 11 bases, there was a span of 12 bases. CDR3 length: 12 amino acids. Per the germline V gene, CDR1 is MNHEY and CDR2 is SVGAGI.

This clonotype was observed a single time. This chain uses TRBV7-6 with TRBJ2-3, with 7 bases lining up with TRBD2. CDR3 size: 15 residues. Germline CDR1 reads SGHVS; CDR2 reads FNYEAQ. V lost 5 bases, J lost 3 bases, and 8 bases stayed unmatched. DNA of the CDR3: TGTGCCAGCAGCCCCCTGGCGGGAGATACAGATACGCAGTATTTT. This gives the protein CASSPLAGDTDTQYF. Full variable domain (rest looked up from reference TRBV7-6 and TRBJ2-3): GAGVSQSPRYKVTKRGQDVALRCDPISGHVSLYWYRQALGQGPEFLTYFNYEAQQDKSGLPNDRFSAERPEGSISTLTIQRTEQRDSAMYRCASSPLAGDTDTQYFGPGTRLTVL.

This clonotype was detected a few times. The chain recombines TRBV6-5 with TRBJ2-4, with D possibly being TRBD2 (6 bases). CDR1 MNHEY and CDR2 SVGAGI come from the germline V gene. This CDR3 spans 14 amino acids. Trimming left V 4 bases short and J 5 bases short, with 12 bases between. CDR3 amino acids: CASSLGGSQNIQYF. The CDR3 DNA is TGTGCCAGCAGTTTGGGGGGATCCCAAAACATTCAGTACTTC.

The chain has TRBV9 and TRBJ2-1; 10 positions agree with TRBD2. V lost 4 bases, J lost 9 bases, and 7 bases stayed unmatched. Looked up from germline, CDR1 is SGDLS and CDR2 is YYNGEE. CDR3 size: 14 residues. The CDR3 DNA reads TGTGCCAGCAGCCCCTTAGCGGGAGGTGGTGAGCAGTTCTTC. Protein sequence: CASSPLAGGGEQFF.

This clonotype was counted only a few times. The chain combines TRBV20-1 with TRBJ1-5; 8 nucleotides line up with TRBD1. Germline CDR1 DFQATT, CDR2 SNEGSKA (reference sequence). The length of the CDR3 is 15 residues. Trimming cost V 1 base and J 2 bases; bases outside gene matches: 4. This CDR3 is CSARVAQGGNQPQHF. The CDR3 nucleotides are TGCAGTGCTAGAGTCGCACAGGGGGGCAATCAGCCCCAGCATTTT.

In the case of this clonotype: One junction end disagrees with the germline gene, perhaps due to a read error. This rearrangement joins TRBV28 to TRBJ1-1; no firm D call. The germline V gene has CDR1 MDHEN and CDR2 SYDVKM. CDR3 length: 11 amino acids. CDR3 protein: CASTRNTEAFF. The CDR3 DNA follows: TGTGCCAGCACCAGAAACACTGAGGCTTTCTTT.

The chain recombines TRBV6-1 with TRBJ2-6; unclear D gene. The CDR3 is 16 residues long. The germline gives CDR1 MNHNS, CDR2 SASEGT. V was shortened by 5 bases and J by 4 bases, with 15 bases between the two germline ends. CDR3: CASSPTAGSGANVLTF. In nucleotides, the CDR3 is TGTGCCAGCAGTCCCACCGCAGGCTCCGGGGCCAACGTCCTGACTTTC.

This clonotype turned up a few times. This rearrangement joins TRBV6-5 to TRBJ1-1; D is possibly TRBD1 (5 bases). V dropped 2 bases and J dropped 6 bases, with 10 bases sitting between them. Germline lookup yields CDR1 MNHEY and CDR2 SVGAGI. This CDR3 comprises 13 residues. CDR3 residues: CASSYEVTAEAFF. The CDR3 region has the DNA TGTGCCAGCAGTTACGAGGTGACAGCTGAAGCTTTCTTT.

This chain joins TRBV4-2 and TRBJ2-3, with 7 bases fitting TRBD2. From germline, CDR1 is LGHNA and CDR2 YNFKEQ. After removal of 0 bases from V and 10 bases from J, the junction contained 16 bases not matched to a gene. The CDR3 totals 17 residues. The CDR3 is CASSQDPSGTMRVAQYF. DNA for the CDR3: TGTGCCAGCAGCCAAGATCCATCTGGGACTATGAGGGTTGCGCAGTATTTT.

The chain employs TRBV10-3 and TRBJ2-7; the D gene could be TRBD1 or TRBD2 (6 bases each). The V gene's germline CDR1 is ENHRY and CDR2 SYGVKD. The V end lost 8 bases, the J end lost 5 bases, and 19 bases lay between the germline ends. CDR3 size: 14 residues. The CDR3 loop is CAIGEGGRINEQYF. CDR3 nucleotides: TGTGCCATCGGAGAAGGGGGGCGCATCAACGAGCAGTACTTC.

This clonotype was counted a few times. The rearrangement uses TRBV19 and TRBJ2-7; TRBD1 agrees at 10 bases. J was trimmed by 3 bases and V by 5 bases; bases with no gene match: 13. Germline values: CDR1 LNHDA, CDR2 SQIVND (reference sequence). The CDR3 loop spans 17 amino acids. The DNA of the CDR3 is TGTGCCAGTAGTGGGACAGGGGCTGTCAACATCTTCTACGAGCAGTACTTC. Protein sequence: CASSGTGAVNIFYEQYF.

In its sample, this clonotype was seen a few times. As DNA, the CDR3 is TGTGCCAGCAGTGACTCTGGGGGCGCGTTTGGCTACACCTTC. Its translation: CASSDSGGAFGYTF. The rearrangement joins TRBV6-4 to TRBJ1-2, with D perhaps TRBD1 (6 bases). This CDR3 spans 14 amino acids. The V and J ends lost 0 bases and 7 bases respectively, with 12 bases between them. Germline CDR1 is MRHNA and CDR2 is SNTAGT.

This clonotype is large. This chain uses TRBV18 with TRBJ1-2; 12 positions match TRBD1. V was clipped by 4 bases and J by 7 bases; unmatched bases: 13. From germline, CDR1 is KGHSH and CDR2 LQKENI. This CDR3 has 17 amino acids. The CDR3 DNA is TGTGCCAGCTCACTTAACTACCGGGACAGGGGGCTTGGTGGCTACACCTTC. Translating gives CASSLNYRDRGLGGYTF.

The chain employs TRBV2 and TRBJ2-7; a weak D match, TRBD1 (5 bases). Trimming shortened V by 5 bases and J by 4 bases, and 9 bases separated the two germline ends. The CDR3 has 12 amino acids. The germline V gene has CDR1 SNHLY and CDR2 FYNNEI. The CDR3 DNA sequence: TGTGCCAGCAGTCGTGACAGTTACGAGCAGTACTTC. The encoded protein is CASSRDSYEQYF.

The chain combines TRBV12-3 or TRBV12-4 with TRBJ1-5, with a weak D call TRBD1 (6 bases). The V end was cut by 7 bases, the J end by 3 bases, with 19 bases between. This CDR3 is 16 amino acids long. CDR3 region: CASTLGQTGVNQPQHF. The CDR3 coding sequence is TGTGCCAGCACCCTGGGACAAACCGGGGTCAATCAGCCCCAGCATTTT.

The chain combines TRBV6-4 with TRBJ1-1; no definite D call. The germline V gene has CDR1 MRHNA and CDR2 SNTAGT. Trimming removed 4 bases at V and 1 base at J, with 7 bases between. CDR3 size: 13 residues. The CDR3 sequence is CASSVQENTEAFF. DNA for the CDR3: TGTGCCAGCAGTGTGCAAGAGAACACTGAAGCTTTCTTT.

This clonotype appeared a single time. This sequence joins TRBV15 and TRBJ2-1; 9 positions match TRBD2. The CDR3 is 18 amino acids. V lost 0 bases, J lost 2 bases, and 8 bases stayed unmatched. CDR1 is LNHNV, CDR2 YYDKDF, per germline (reference sequence). CDR3 bases: TGTGCCACCAGCAGAGATCGGCATAGCGGGGGAACCTACAATGAGCAGTTCTTC. Translating gives CATSRDRHSGGTYNEQFF.

The chain links TRBV9 to TRBJ1-2; maybe TRBD1 (5 bases). The CDR3 has 15 residues. The germline V and J ends were trimmed by 0 bases and 4 bases, with 13 bases remaining between them. Per the germline V gene, CDR1 is SGDLS and CDR2 is YYNGEE. CDR3 loop: CASSVEVSGRYGYTF. The DNA of the CDR3 is TGTGCCAGCAGCGTAGAGGTTTCGGGACGCTATGGCTACACCTTC.

This chain uses TRBV20-1 with TRBJ1-1; possibly TRBD1 for D (6 bases). The V gene's germline CDR1 is DFQATT and CDR2 SNEGSKA (reference sequence). The CDR3 loop spans 13 amino acids. V lost 5 bases to trimming and J lost 7 bases, with 17 bases between them. CDR3 region: CSAYGGRADEAFF. CDR3 bases: TGCAGTGCTTACGGGGGCCGGGCTGATGAAGCTTTCTTT.

There are a few counts of this clonotype. The rearrangement joins TRBV6-5 to TRBJ1-6, with D hard to call. CDR3 length equals 15 residues. Germline loops: CDR1 MNHEY, CDR2 SVGAGI. Trimming shortened V by 1 base and J by 7 bases, and 11 bases separated the two germline ends. CDR3 DNA sequence: TGTGCCAGCAGTTACTTCAAGAGATCCAATTCACCCCTCCACTTT. As protein: CASSYFKRSNSPLHF.

This clonotype was recorded a few times. The rearrangement joins TRBV19 to TRBJ1-5; D perhaps matches TRBD1 (6 bases). The length of the CDR3 is 16 residues. The germline V gene has CDR1 LNHDA and CDR2 SQIVND (reference sequence). Trimming removed 3 bases at V and 0 bases at J, with 12 bases between. The CDR3 region has the DNA TGTGCCAGTAGTATTATCGGGGGCCCTAGCAATCAGCCCCAGCATTTT. Encoded protein: CASSIIGGPSNQPQHF.

This clonotype was seen a few times. The V and J genes are TRBV28 and TRBJ2-1; 9 nucleotides match TRBD1. The germline V gene has CDR1 MDHEN and CDR2 SYDVKM. V was clipped by 5 bases and J by 13 bases; unmatched bases: 12. The CDR3 covers 14 residues. In DNA form, the CDR3 reads TGTGCCAGCAGTGACGGGGACAGGGAAGGAGAACAGTTCTTC. It codes for CASSDGDREGEQFF.

This clonotype is judged hyperexpanded. The chain recombines TRBV7-8 with TRBJ1-2; D is perhaps TRBD1 (5 bases). The V and J ends lost 4 bases and 1 base respectively, with 10 bases between them. The CDR3 covers 14 residues. Per the germline V gene, CDR1 is SGHVS and CDR2 is FQNEAQ. The CDR3 protein is CASSSGRFNYGYTF. CDR3 coding DNA: TGTGCCAGCAGCTCGGGACGCTTTAACTATGGCTACACCTTC.